This T cell receptor (beta chain) appears in the sequencing data of a study of cytomegalovirus exposure and HLA in healthy donors. PCR involved 60 Vbeta and 13 Jbeta primers. Profiled with immunoSEQ multiplex PCR; TCRdb holds only in-frame clones, not every one. Among around 80,000 clones, 78% were seen once, and the ten largest hold 5% to 7%. Germline values: CDR1 LGHNT, CDR2 FRNRAP. The CDR3 loop spans 15 amino acids. V lost 5 bases and J lost 8; bases outside the gene matches: 5. A word on this clone: Its target is not known.

The study's findings and limits: Of the V segments, some could not be distinguished, including TRBV6-2 and TRBV6-3, and were excluded.

The rearrangement joins TRBV12-5 to TRBJ2-1; 14 bases fit TRBD2. The clonotype was recovered from a man between 18 and 29 years old in good health and CMV-seropositive. The specimen was PBMCs. The CDR3 reads CASGGPGLAGDEQFF. The CDR3 bases are TGTGCTAGTGGTGGGCCGGGACTAGCGGGAGATGAGCAGTTCTTC.